This TCR beta chain appears in the sequencing data of a study of shared clonotypes between healthy human individuals. Methods used by the authors: Filtering of immunoSEQ junctional sequences could not match full-length read filtering. Some clones are missing from TCRdb's copy, which holds only in-frame ones; the method was immunoSEQ multiplex PCR. V and J calls and clone size are copied from that table; D and trimming were computed from the DNA. The sample contains some 380,000 clones, 96% of which appear only once. The CDR3 runs 12 residues. Germline-derived CDR1 and CDR2 are LNHDA and SQIVND (reference sequence). V lost 5 bases and J lost 4, with 6 bases in between.

The sequence was collected from a man in his thirties or forties in good health. J is TRBJ1-5 and V is TRBV19; unclear D gene. Sequences were obtained from memory CD8+ T cells sorted from blood. Specified subset: CD45RO+ cells pooled with CCR7-negative TemRA cells. The CDR3 protein is CASSPHNQPQHF. CDR3 nucleotide sequence: TGTGCCAGTAGTCCCCATAATCAGCCCCAGCATTTT.